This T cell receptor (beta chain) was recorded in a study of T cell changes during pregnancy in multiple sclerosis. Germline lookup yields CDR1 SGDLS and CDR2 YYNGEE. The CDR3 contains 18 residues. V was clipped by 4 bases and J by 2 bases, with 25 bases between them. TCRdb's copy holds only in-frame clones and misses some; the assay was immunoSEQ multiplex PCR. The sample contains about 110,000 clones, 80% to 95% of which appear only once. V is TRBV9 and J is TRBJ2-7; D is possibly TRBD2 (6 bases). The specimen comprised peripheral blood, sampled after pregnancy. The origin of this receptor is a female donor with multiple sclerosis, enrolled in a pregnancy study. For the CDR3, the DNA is TGTGCCAGCAGCCCGAGGGGAAGCGGGTTAATAAAAGCCTACGAGCAGTACTTC. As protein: CASSPRGSGLIKAYEQYF.